This is a list of T cell receptor beta chains from one sample in a study of beta chain features in type 1 diabetes. Here immunoSEQ multiplex PCR was the method, and the copy in TCRdb shows in-frame clones only, minus some. The sample consists of 110,000 to 150,000 clones, 6.9% of them appearing once. Source material: central memory CD4+ T cells from blood. Receptors were obtained from a woman under 40 in good health. Each CDR3 is given with its conserved first and last residue. The D gene is left open where the match is weak. Rows may omit the clone size; those that give it use once, few, many or a size class.

J	size	V	D	DNA	CDR3
TRBJ2-7	few	TRBV28	TRBD2	TGTGCCAGCAGCCTAAGACTAGCGGGACCCATCGGCGAGCAGTACTTC	CASSLRLAGPIGEQYF
TRBJ2-7	few	TRBV4-2	TRBD2	TGTGCCAGCCGTCCTCACGGGACTAGCGGGAGGTTCAACTACGAGCAGTACTTC	CASRPHGTSGRFNYEQYF
TRBJ1-2	.	TRBV6-5	.	TGTGCCAGCACTGACGGGGGGCCCTATGGCTACACCTTC	CASTDGGPYGYTF
TRBJ2-3	many	TRBV7-2	.	TGTGCCAGCAGCTTTCGACTCACCTTGACAGATACGCAGTATTTT	CASSFRLTLTDTQYF
TRBJ2-2	.	TRBV7-2	TRBD2	TGTGCCAGCAGCTTAGCTCGCGGGGGGGGATGGAACACCGGGGAGCTGTTTTTT	CASSLARGGGWNTGELFF
TRBJ1-3	.	TRBV28	TRBD1	TGTGCCAGCAGTCCCCGGGACAGGTCGTTAAGGGGAAACACCATATATTTT	CASSPRDRSLRGNTIYF
TRBJ1-4	.	TRBV18	.	TGTGCCAGCTCACCTTCTCAGGGGTTGGAAAAACTGTTTTTT	CASSPSQGLEKLFF
TRBJ2-1	.	TRBV28	.	TGTGCCAGCAGTTTAGCGGGATTGGGCGAGCAGTTCTTC	CASSLAGLGEQFF
TRBJ2-3	few	TRBV28	TRBD2	TGTGCCAGCACTCAAGCGGGAGACCCAGATACGCAGTATTTT	CASTQAGDPDTQYF
TRBJ2-2	few	TRBV6-5	.	TGTGCCAGCAGAGCCCTAAACACCGGGGAGCTGTTTTTT	CASRALNTGELFF
TRBJ1-1	.	TRBV5-1	.	TGCGCCAGCAGCTTCCTAGAGACAGACACTGAAGCTTTCTTT	CASSFLETDTEAFF
TRBJ2-1	.	TRBV15	TRBD2	TGTGCCACCAGCAGAGCATTGGTAGGACTAGCGGGACCATCCTCCTACAATGAGCAGTTCTTC	CATSRALVGLAGPSSYNEQFF
TRBJ2-6	many	TRBV9	.	TGTGCCAGCAGCGTAGCTACAGGCCTTCGACTCCTTTCTGGGGCCAACGTCCTGACTTTC	CASSVATGLRLLSGANVLTF
TRBJ2-2	.	TRBV7-2	.	TGTGCCAGCAGCGATTGGGGGGTATCGACCGGGGAGCTGTTTTTT	CASSDWGVSTGELFF
TRBJ2-1	.	TRBV7-2	.	TGTGCCAGCAGCGTACAGGACTACAATGAGCAGTTCTTC	CASSVQDYNEQFF
TRBJ2-7	few	TRBV28	TRBD1	TGTGCCAGTGATGCGGGACAGGGCGCCTACGAGCAGTACTTC	CASDAGQGAYEQYF
TRBJ2-3	many	TRBV7-9	TRBD2	TGTGCCAGCAGCCGTGGACTAGCGGGAGCCCCAGATACGCAGTATTTT	CASSRGLAGAPDTQYF
TRBJ2-5	many	TRBV14	.	TGTGCCAGCAGCCAAGAGAGTTATGTGGGGAGACGGCGGACCCAGTACTTC	CASSQESYVGRRRTQYF
TRBJ2-1	few	TRBV29-1	TRBD1	TGCAGCGGGGGACAGGGGGGGAATGAGCAGTTCTTC	CSGGQGGNEQFF
TRBJ2-1	few	TRBV2	TRBD1	TGTGCCAGCAGGCTACAGGGGGGCGCCTACAATGAGCAGTTCTTC	CASRLQGGAYNEQFF
TRBJ2-7	few	TRBV5-1	TRBD2	TGCGCCAGCAGCCTATCGACTAGCGCAAGCTACGAGCAGTACTTC	CASSLSTSASYEQYF
TRBJ2-1	few	TRBV7-2	.	TGTGCCAGCAGCGCTACAGGGGAGCAGTTCTTC	CASSATGEQFF
TRBJ1-1	few	TRBV18	.	TGTGCCAGCTCACCGGGAGGGGGGGACACTGAAGCTTTCTTT	CASSPGGGDTEAFF
TRBJ1-2	.	TRBV7-9	TRBD1	TGTGCCAGCACCGGACAGGGGCGAGGATATGGCTACACCTTC	CASTGQGRGYGYTF
TRBJ1-1	few	TRBV5-1	TRBD1	TGCGCCAGCAGCTCGGGACAGATGAACACTGAAGCTTTCTTT	CASSSGQMNTEAFF
TRBJ1-5	.	TRBV7-8	.	TGTGCCAGCAGCCAAAAAAATCAGGGCAATCAGCCCCAGCATTTT	CASSQKNQGNQPQHF
TRBJ2-1	few	TRBV6-1	.	TGTGCCAGCAGTAGAGCGGGTCCCTACAATGAGCAGTTCTTC	CASSRAGPYNEQFF
TRBJ2-2	few	TRBV28	TRBD2	TGTGCCAGCAGTTTAGTGGCTAGCGGATACACCGGGGAGCTGTTTTTT	CASSLVASGYTGELFF
TRBJ2-7	few	TRBV28	.	TGTGCCAGCAGTTGGACTACACGGAGCAACTACGAGCAGTACTTC	CASSWTTRSNYEQYF
TRBJ2-5	.	TRBV2	.	TGTGCCAGCAGGAAGCGGGCGGGTGCAGAGACCCAGTACTTC	CASRKRAGAETQYF
TRBJ2-3	many	TRBV6-5	.	TGTGCCAGCACTCCTAACAGGGCCGATACGCAGTATTTT	CASTPNRADTQYF
TRBJ2-4	few	TRBV6-6	.	TGTGCCAGCAGCCGGGACTTAGGAAACATTCAGTACTTC	CASSRDLGNIQYF
TRBJ2-4	few	TRBV11-2	.	TGTGCCAGCAGCTTAGACCCTAGAGCGGTAGGGGGAATAAACATTCAGTACTTC	CASSLDPRAVGGINIQYF
TRBJ2-3	many	TRBV7-2	TRBD2	TGTGCCAGCAGCGCCCGACTAGCGGGAGGGGCAGATACGCAGTATTTT	CASSARLAGGADTQYF
TRBJ1-2	few	TRBV7-9	.	TGTGCCAGCAGCTTAGCGGGAGCAAACTATGGCTACACCTTC	CASSLAGANYGYTF
TRBJ2-5	.	TRBV15	TRBD1	TGTGCCACCAACCAGCCCCAGACCGGGACAGGGTTCGGGGAGACCCAGTACTTC	CATNQPQTGTGFGETQYF
TRBJ2-7	.	TRBV5-1	TRBD1	TGCGCCAGCAGCGCGGACAGGGACGAGCAGTACTTC	CASSADRDEQYF
TRBJ2-5	.	TRBV6-5	TRBD1	TGTGCCAGCAGTTACTCGACAGGGGGAGTGGCGGAGACCCAGTACTTC	CASSYSTGGVAETQYF
TRBJ2-3	.	TRBV10-3	TRBD2	TGTGCCACCTCCCCGGGACTAGCGGGAGGTGGCACAGATACGCAGTATTTT	CATSPGLAGGGTDTQYF
TRBJ1-2	few	TRBV27	.	TGTGCCAGCAGTTTTGGTCTCTACAGTGGCTACACCTTC	CASSFGLYSGYTF
TRBJ2-7	.	TRBV21-1	.	TGTGCCAGCAGCACCCGGACTAGCGGGAGATCTCGGGCCTACGAGCAGTACTTC	CASSTRTSGRSRAYEQYF
TRBJ2-3	.	TRBV28	TRBD2	TGTGCCAGCAGTACCGGGACTAGCGGGAGGGCTGAATCAGATACGCAGTATTTT	CASSTGTSGRAESDTQYF
TRBJ2-7	few	TRBV5-1	TRBD1	TGCGCCAGCAGCTTGGCCCAGGGACAGGGGAAGATTGCCTACGAGCAGTACTTC	CASSLAQGQGKIAYEQYF
TRBJ2-7	.	TRBV6-5	.	TGTGCCAGCAGTTTCTCACAGGGTACCTACGAGCAGTACTTC	CASSFSQGTYEQYF